This paragraph covers one TCR beta chain sequence. These data come from a study of blood T cell repertoires in COVID-19. Data came from immunoSEQ multiplex PCR; TCRdb stores just in-frame clones and leaves some out. This repertoire shows some 140,000 clones, around 79% found once; its top ten account for around 5%. Germline loops: CDR1 SEHNR, CDR2 FQNEAQ (reference sequence). This CDR3 contains 14 residues. Trimming removed 1 base from V and 4 bases from J; junction bases left unmatched: 2. The rearrangement uses TRBV7-9 and TRBJ1-1; 8 nucleotides line up with TRBD1. Sequencing used peripheral blood. The clonotype comes from a woman in her 70s with COVID-19, enrolled during active disease. The CDR3, as DNA: TGTGCCAGCAGCTTAGAACAGGGGGGCACTGAAGCTTTCTTT. Protein: CASSLEQGGTEAFF.